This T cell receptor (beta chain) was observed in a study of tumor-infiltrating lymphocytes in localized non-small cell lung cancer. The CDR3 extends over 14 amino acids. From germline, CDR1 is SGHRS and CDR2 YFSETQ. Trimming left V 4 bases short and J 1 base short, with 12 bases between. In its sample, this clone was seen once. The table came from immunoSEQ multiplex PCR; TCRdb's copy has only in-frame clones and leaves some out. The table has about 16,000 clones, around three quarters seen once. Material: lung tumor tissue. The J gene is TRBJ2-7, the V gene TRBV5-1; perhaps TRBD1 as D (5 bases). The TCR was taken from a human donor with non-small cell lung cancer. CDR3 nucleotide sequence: TGCGCCAGCAGCCCCAGACAGTTTTCCTACGAGCAGTACTTC. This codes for CASSPRQFSYEQYF.